This TCR beta chain was identified in a study of shared clonotypes between healthy human individuals. Points from the study as a whole: Non-shared clonotypes were found to have lower generation probabilities than the clonotypes that were shared by all four of the sorted-subset donors.

Some clones are missing from TCRdb's copy, which holds only in-frame ones; the method was immunoSEQ multiplex PCR. The sample lists approximately 1.5 million clones; nearly 99% were seen once. Points on this clone: What it binds is not known.

Germline V CDR1 and CDR2: SGHDT, YYEEEE. The CDR3 covers 13 residues. V was trimmed by 4 bases and J by 2 bases, leaving 9 bases between them. The V and J genes are TRBV5-6 and TRBJ1-2; no clear D. The material sequenced was naive CD4+ T cells sorted from blood. Subset defined: CD45RA+ positively selected. The source of this sequence is a man in his thirties or forties in good health. The CDR3 protein is CASSKIGNYGYTF. The CDR3 bases are TGTGCCAGCAGCAAAATCGGGAACTATGGCTACACCTTC.